The T cell receptor beta chain under discussion was sequenced for a study of shared clonotypes between healthy human individuals. Study-wide results and caveats: Clonotype sharing among donors, it was expected, would be affected by sequencing depth.

This clone was seen just once. Its antigen is currently unknown. Assay: immunoSEQ multiplex PCR; the TCRdb copy retains only in-frame clones and omits some. The sample consists of hundreds of thousands of clones, about 92% of them appearing once. The CDR3 loop spans 15 amino acids. Per germline, CDR1 MNHEY and CDR2 SMNVEV (reference sequence). J lost 1 base, V lost 6 bases, and 5 bases had no gene match. Naive CD8 cells lacked CD45RO, underwent positive selection for CCR7 and left out terminally differentiated effector memory CD45RA+ cells. The TCR sequence derives from a man aged 30 to 39 in good health. V usage is TRBV27 and J usage is TRBJ2-1; TRBD2 agrees at 8 bases. Sequencing was done on a sample of naive CD8+ T cells sorted from blood. The CDR3 protein is CASRIAGRSYNEQFF. The CDR3 DNA reads TGTGCCAGCAGGATAGCGGGAAGATCCTACAATGAGCAGTTCTTC.